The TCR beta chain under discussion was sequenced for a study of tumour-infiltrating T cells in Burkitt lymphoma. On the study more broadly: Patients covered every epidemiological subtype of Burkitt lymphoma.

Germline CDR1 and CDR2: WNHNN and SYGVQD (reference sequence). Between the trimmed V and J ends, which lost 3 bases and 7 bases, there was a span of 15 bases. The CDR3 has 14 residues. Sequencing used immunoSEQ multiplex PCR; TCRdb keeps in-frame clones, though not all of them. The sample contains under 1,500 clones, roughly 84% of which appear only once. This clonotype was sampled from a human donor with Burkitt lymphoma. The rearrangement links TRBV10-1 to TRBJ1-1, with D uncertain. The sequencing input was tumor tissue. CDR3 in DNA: TGCGCCAGCAGTGAAAGGGCCCGGGCGGGTGAAGCTTTCTTT. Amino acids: CASSERARAGEAFF.